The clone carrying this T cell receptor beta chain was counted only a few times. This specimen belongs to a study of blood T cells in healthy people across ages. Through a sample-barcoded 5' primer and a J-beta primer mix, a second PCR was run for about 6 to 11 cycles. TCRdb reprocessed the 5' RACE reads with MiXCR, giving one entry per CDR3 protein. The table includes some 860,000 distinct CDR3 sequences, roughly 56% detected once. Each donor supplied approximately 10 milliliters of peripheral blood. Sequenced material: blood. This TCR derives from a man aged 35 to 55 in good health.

The CDR3 nucleotides read TGTGCCAGCAGCCAGACTAGCGGCCCCTACAATGAGCAGTTCTTC. It specifies CASSQTSGPYNEQFF. This chain connects TRBV4-2 to TRBJ2-1; 9 bases map to TRBD2. The CDR3 covers 15 residues. V lost 3 bases, J lost 2 bases, and 2 bases stayed unmatched. In germline, CDR1 is LGHNA, CDR2 YNFKEQ.